What follows describes a single TCR beta chain. The antigen is not known. This CDR3 has 14 residues. In germline, CDR1 is SGHAT, CDR2 FQNNGV. The ends were cut back, 4 bases at V and 5 bases at J, with 13 bases in the middle. Diagnostic decisions used clinical symptoms, serum thyroxine and TRAb, thyroid ultrasound and orbital computed tomography. This entry comes from a study of T cells in Graves' hyperthyroidism and ophthalmopathy. As for the study in general: Before treatment of any kind, peripheral blood was taken at initial diagnosis.

RNA transcripts provided the source from which TCR beta CDR3 regions were amplified. RT-PCR in the first round (using the HTBI primer set) targeted the TCR CDR3. Using its own MiXCR run on the multiplex PCR reads, TCRdb lists one record per CDR3 protein. The data show around 570,000 distinct CDR3 sequences, about 20% seen once. General study points: Among clonotypes expanded in thyroid above 0.001, most were also found in blood. Ophthalmopathy, as predicted by the model, came a median 6.5 months after the prediction.

The sample comprised blood. The J gene is TRBJ2-3, the V gene TRBV11-2; TRBD2 might be the D (6 bases). This TCR was recovered from a middle-aged man with Graves' ophthalmopathy. The CDR3 DNA follows: TGTGCCAGCAGCTCGATTGGGGGAGGAGATACGCAGTATTTT. Amino acids: CASSSIGGGDTQYF.